The 19 T cell receptor beta chains below all came from one sample that was sequenced in a study of T cells in localized non-small cell lung cancer. Here immunoSEQ multiplex PCR was the method, and the copy in TCRdb shows in-frame clones only, minus some. The table lists 26,000 or so clones, about 88% of them singletons. The sequences come from peripheral blood, collected before any cancer treatment. These receptor sequences come from a female donor over 55 with stage I lung adenocarcinoma.

The V gene is TRBV7-6, the J gene TRBJ1-2; 7 bases map to TRBD1. Trimming at V came to 4 bases and at J to 3 bases, leaving 8 bases not matched to a gene. The germline CDR1 and CDR2 sequences are SGHVS and FNYEAQ. The length of the CDR3 is 15 residues. CDR3 DNA: TGTGCCAGCAGCTCCGGGACAGCTGCTTACTATGGCTACACCTTC. Translating gives CASSSGTAAYYGYTF.

The chain couples TRBV6-1 to TRBJ2-1, with 9 bases fitting TRBD1. The germline V gene has CDR1 MNHNS and CDR2 SASEGT. The J segment lost 8 bases and the V segment lost 4 bases, leaving 12 bases of the junction unmatched. The CDR3 extends over 16 amino acids. This CDR3 reads CASSGKIGTGLHEQFF. CDR3 bases: TGTGCCAGCAGTGGGAAAATCGGGACAGGGCTCCATGAGCAGTTCTTC.

In DNA form, the CDR3 reads TGTGCCAGCAGCCTCGACAGGGTCTCCTACGAGCAGTACTTC. Amino acids: CASSLDRVSYEQYF. The J gene is TRBJ2-7, the V gene TRBV9; 7 positions match TRBD1. This CDR3 is 14 amino acids long. V lost 4 bases, J lost 0 bases, and 4 bases stayed unmatched. Germline lookup yields CDR1 SGDLS and CDR2 YYNGEE.

V usage is TRBV5-1 and J usage is TRBJ2-5; a possible D gene is TRBD2 (6 bases). Trimming pared 3 bases from V and 4 bases from J, leaving 13 bases between. This CDR3 is built from 14 residues. Germline CDR1 reads SGHRS; CDR2 reads YFSETQ. The CDR3 bases are TGCGCCAGCAGCTCAAACGGGAGAGTAGAGACCCAGTACTTC. The encoded protein is CASSSNGRVETQYF.

The V gene is TRBV11-3, the J gene TRBJ2-5; the D gene is possibly TRBD1 (6 bases). The CDR3 is 15 amino acids. CDR1 is SGHNT, CDR2 YENEEA, per germline. V was pared by 0 bases and J by 5 bases, with 13 bases between. The CDR3 loop reads CASSLEGALRETQYF. The CDR3, as DNA: TGTGCCAGCAGCTTAGAGGGGGCGCTTCGGGAGACCCAGTACTTC.

The rearrangement uses TRBV6-1 and TRBJ2-3; 10 bases align to TRBD2. V shed 2 bases, J shed 4 bases, and the junction held 6 bases outside the gene matches. Germline values: CDR1 MNHNS, CDR2 SASEGT. CDR3 length equals 16 residues. CDR3 bases: TGTGCCAGCAGTGAAAGAGCTAGCGGGAGCGCAGATACGCAGTATTTT. This sequence encodes CASSERASGSADTQYF.

Regarding this clone: This CDR3 is also generated by other DNA sequences in the sample. The chain carries TRBV4-1 and TRBJ1-5, with D uncertain. Per germline, CDR1 MGHRA and CDR2 YSYEKL. The V gene lost 0 bases and the J gene lost 11 bases, with 11 bases spanning the gap. This CDR3 region has 13 residues. The CDR3 sequence is CASSQDAPSAQHF. The DNA of the CDR3 is TGCGCCAGCAGCCAAGACGCGCCCTCGGCCCAGCATTTT.

The chain joins TRBV30 to TRBJ1-1; 7 nucleotides line up with TRBD1. The length of the CDR3 is 12 residues. Germline trimming cut 7 bases from V and 10 bases from J; bases unmatched to any gene: 12. The V gene's germline CDR1 is GTSNPN and CDR2 SVGIG (reference sequence). CDR3 loop: CALNRGKTPAFF. In DNA form, the CDR3 reads TGTGCCTTAAACAGGGGCAAAACCCCAGCTTTCTTT.

The chain has TRBV30 and TRBJ1-2; D gene unclear. V was shortened by 5 bases and J by 4 bases, with 11 bases between the two germline ends. The CDR3 covers 12 residues. From germline, CDR1 is GTSNPN and CDR2 SVGIG (reference sequence). The CDR3 bases are TGTGCCTGGGGCCCCGACCCCTATGGCTACACCTTC. This encodes CAWGPDPYGYTF.

This clone was observed a single time. CDR3 sequence: CASSPEGGRTDTQYF. The DNA of the CDR3 is TGTGCCAGCTCCCCTGAGGGGGGGCGAACAGATACGCAGTATTTT. This chain connects TRBV18 to TRBJ2-3; tentatively, D is TRBD2 (7 bases). The CDR3 is 15 residues long. V shed 6 bases and J shed 3 bases, with 16 bases lying between them. Germline CDR1 reads KGHSH; CDR2 reads LQKENI. The entire variable domain, with the rest obtained from reference TRBV18 and TRBJ2-3, is as follows: NAGVMQNPRHLVRRRGQEARLRCSPMKGHSHVYWYRQLPEEGLKFMVYLQKENIIDESGMPKERFSAEFPKEGPSILRIQQVVRGDSAAYFCASSPEGGRTDTQYFGPGTRLTVL.

V gene TRBV10-2 combines with J gene TRBJ1-2; 7 bases are shared with TRBD1. The CDR3 runs to 13 residues. V trimming: 8 bases; J trimming: 2 bases; junction bases outside the gene matches: 5. Germline assignment: CDR1 WSHSY and CDR2 SAAADI. In DNA form, the CDR3 reads TGCGCCAGCCAGCGGGACAGAAACTATGGCTACACCTTC. Its protein is CASQRDRNYGYTF.

The CDR3: CASSSGWGRIHGYTF. The CDR3 nucleotides are TGTGCCAGCAGCTCTGGGTGGGGGCGCATTCATGGCTACACCTTC. The V gene is TRBV5-6, the J gene TRBJ1-2; tentative D call: TRBD1 (6 bases). The germline V gene has CDR1 SGHDT and CDR2 YYEEEE. The CDR3 is 15 amino acids. V lost 3 bases and J lost 6, with 18 bases in between.

The chain joins TRBV5-1 to TRBJ2-7; D is perhaps TRBD1 or TRBD2 (5 bases each). The V gene's germline CDR1 is SGHRS and CDR2 YFSETQ. V dropped 4 bases and J dropped 3 bases, with 11 bases sitting between them. The length of the CDR3 is 13 residues. CDR3 sequence: CASSRDLSYEQYF. In DNA form, the CDR3 reads TGCGCCAGCAGCCGGGACCTGAGCTACGAGCAGTACTTC.

This clone came up once. The CDR3 DNA sequence: TGTGCCAGTAGCTCTTTGCGGGCAGGACGAAACACTGAAGCTTTCTTT. It translates to CASSSLRAGRNTEAFF. V and J are TRBV19 and TRBJ1-1; the D is unclear. The germline V and J ends were trimmed by 6 bases and 2 bases, with 19 bases remaining between them. This CDR3 comprises 16 residues. Per germline, CDR1 LNHDA and CDR2 SQIVND (reference sequence).

The chain combines TRBV30 with TRBJ1-3; possible D gene TRBD1, 6 bases. Deletions cut 4 bases from V and 0 bases from J, with 10 bases between. This CDR3 region has 14 residues. Germline CDR1 GTSNPN, CDR2 SVGIG (reference sequence). CDR3 amino acids: CAWNPQGSGNTIYF. CDR3 coding DNA: TGTGCCTGGAATCCACAGGGCTCTGGAAACACCATATATTTT.

V is TRBV7-8 and J is TRBJ2-2, with D maybe TRBD1 (6 bases). CDR1 is SGHVS, CDR2 FQNEAQ, per germline. This CDR3 contains 16 residues. Trimming removed 5 bases from V and 4 bases from J, with 17 bases in between. CDR3 coding DNA: TGTGCCAGCAGCCCAGGACCGTACAGGGTCACCGGGGAGCTGTTTTTT. It translates to CASSPGPYRVTGELFF.

This clone is a singleton in its sample. The chain links TRBV5-4 to TRBJ2-1, with D perhaps TRBD1 or TRBD2 (6 bases each). V was clipped by 4 bases and J by 2 bases, with 13 bases between them. The germline gives CDR1 SGHNT, CDR2 YYREEE (reference sequence). The CDR3 loop spans 15 amino acids. The chain's CDR3 is CASSQAGQAYNEQFF. The CDR3, as DNA: TGTGCCAGCAGCCAGGCGGGACAAGCCTACAATGAGCAGTTCTTC.

The genes are TRBV5-1 and TRBJ2-3; weak D call: TRBD2 (6 bases). Trimming left V 0 bases short and J 8 bases short, with 10 bases between. Germline CDR1 reads SGHRS; CDR2 reads YFSETQ. The CDR3 spans 13 residues. In DNA, the CDR3 is TGCGCCAGCAGCTTGGCGGGACTCAGTACGCAGTATTTT. Its protein is CASSLAGLSTQYF.

V and J are TRBV27 and TRBJ2-7, with unresolved D. Trimming took 0 bases from V and 0 from J, leaving 6 bases between them. This CDR3 contains 14 residues. Germline lookup yields CDR1 MNHEY and CDR2 SMNVEV (reference sequence). CDR3 nucleotide sequence: TGTGCCAGCAGTTTATCAGCAGGCTCCTACGAGCAGTACTTC. This gives the protein CASSLSAGSYEQYF.